The next 10 T cell receptor beta chains were all read from a single sample in a study of blood T cells in healthy people across ages. For the second PCR, which ran for roughly 6 to 12 cycles, a sample-barcoded 5' primer and a J-beta primer mix were used. One entry per CDR3 protein results from TCRdb running MiXCR on the 5' RACE reads. This table holds some 1.6 million distinct CDR3 sequences, about 31% found once. Source material: blood. These TCRs come from a woman between 25 and 40 years old in good health.

This clonotype was observed a few times. This chain uses TRBV10-1 with TRBJ2-1, with a tentative D call TRBD2 (6 bases). The CDR3 runs 13 residues. Per the germline V gene, CDR1 is WNHNN and CDR2 is SYGVQD (reference sequence). The germline V and J ends were trimmed by 8 bases and 7 bases, with 15 bases remaining between them. Here the CDR3 DNA reads TGCGCCAGCGGGACGGGAGTGAGGAATGAGCAGTTCTTC. Amino acid sequence: CASGTGVRNEQFF.

This chain links TRBV5-1 with TRBJ2-5; TRBD1 matches at 7 bases. Matching the DNA end better, TRBJ2-7 makes the J call doubtful. This CDR3 comprises 14 residues. CDR1 is SGHRS and CDR2 is YFSETQ in the germline V gene. The CDR3 DNA follows: TGCGCCAGCAGCTTCCGGACAGGACCCTACGAGCAGTACTTC. Amino acids: CASSFRTGPYEQYF.

This sequence joins TRBV5-5 and TRBJ2-7, with D unresolved. Trimming stripped 0 bases from V and 2 bases from J, with 12 bases between. From germline, CDR1 is SGHKS and CDR2 YYEKEE (reference sequence). The CDR3 consists of 15 residues. The DNA of the CDR3 is TGTGCCAGCAGCTTGGACCAGACACGAACCTACGAGCAGTACTTC. This sequence encodes CASSLDQTRTYEQYF.

This clonotype was counted between two and nine times. CDR3 loop: CASSSRLAGGPFFYNEQFF. In DNA form, the CDR3 reads TGTGCCAGCAGCTCCAGACTAGCGGGGGGGCCGTTCTTCTACAATGAGCAGTTCTTC. The chain uses TRBV7-8 and TRBJ2-1, with 14 positions matching TRBD2. The V segment lost 4 bases and the J segment 3 bases; nucleotides outside the gene matches: 11. The V gene's germline CDR1 is SGHVS and CDR2 FQNEAQ. This CDR3 spans 19 amino acids. The whole variable domain, remainder taken from reference TRBV7-8 and TRBJ2-1, is GAGVSQSPRYKVAKRGQDVALRCDPISGHVSLFWYQQALGQGPEFLTYFQNEAQLDKSGLPSDRFFAERPEGSVSTLKIQRTQQEDSAVYLCASSSRLAGGPFFYNEQFFGPGTRLTVL.

The sample holds a few counts of this clonotype. The chain recombines TRBV20-1 with TRBJ2-5; 7 positions agree with TRBD2. V lost 5 bases, J lost 5 bases, and 14 bases stayed unmatched. The CDR3 covers 15 residues. Germline values: CDR1 DFQATT, CDR2 SNEGSKA (reference sequence). Here the CDR3 DNA reads TGCAGTGCTCTAGGGTCCACGGGAGGAGGTGAGACCCAGTACTTC. Its protein is CSALGSTGGGETQYF.

The rearrangement joins TRBV4-1 to TRBJ1-5; the match to TRBD1 covers 9 bases. Germline trimming cut 3 bases from V and 4 bases from J; bases unmatched to any gene: 7. This CDR3 region has 16 residues. Germline lookup yields CDR1 MGHRA and CDR2 YSYEKL. CDR3 coding DNA: TGCGCCAGCAGCCACACCCGGGACAGGGTGAATCAGCCCCAGCATTTT. Encoded protein: CASSHTRDRVNQPQHF.

The sample holds a few counts of this clonotype. The chain has TRBV6-1 and TRBJ2-7; 10 bases align to TRBD2. CDR3 length: 14 residues. With V trimmed by 11 bases and J by 2 bases, 9 bases remained unmatched. Germline CDR1 and CDR2: MNHNS and SASEGT. The CDR3 is CALIGLAGAYEQYF. In nucleotides, the CDR3 is TGTGCCCTGATTGGGCTAGCGGGAGCCTACGAGCAGTACTTC.

This clonotype was seen a handful of times. The rearrangement joins TRBV7-9 to TRBJ2-5; D call uncertain. Per the germline V gene, CDR1 is SEHNR and CDR2 is FQNEAQ (reference sequence). V was shortened by 5 bases and J by 3 bases, with 13 bases between the two germline ends. The CDR3 runs 14 residues. The CDR3: CASSLTTGKETQYF. CDR3 nucleotides: TGTGCCAGCAGCCTGACGACTGGGAAAGAGACCCAGTACTTC. The whole variable domain, remainder taken from reference TRBV7-9 and TRBJ2-5, is DTGVSQNPRHKITKRGQNVTFRCDPISEHNRLYWYRQTLGQGPEFLTYFQNEAQLEKSRLLSDRFSAERPKGSFSTLEIQRTEQGDSAMYLCASSLTTGKETQYFGPGTRLLVL.

The chain carries TRBV18 and TRBJ2-1; 7 nucleotides align to TRBD2. The CDR3 sequence is 12 residues long. Germline CDR1 reads KGHSH; CDR2 reads LQKENI. CDR3 bases: TGTGTGTCCGCTAGCGGTAACAATGAGCAGTTCTTC. This sequence encodes CVSASGNNEQFF.

This chain uses TRBV7-3 with TRBJ2-5, with D perhaps given as TRBD1 or TRBD2 (5 bases each). Germline V gene sequence: CDR1 SGHTA, CDR2 FQGTGA. CDR3 length equals 16 residues. V gave up 4 bases and J gave up 3 bases, with 18 bases separating them. CDR3 region: CASSSRKGAREETQYF. The CDR3 DNA is TGTGCCAGCAGCTCAAGGAAAGGGGCGCGGGAAGAGACCCAGTACTTC.